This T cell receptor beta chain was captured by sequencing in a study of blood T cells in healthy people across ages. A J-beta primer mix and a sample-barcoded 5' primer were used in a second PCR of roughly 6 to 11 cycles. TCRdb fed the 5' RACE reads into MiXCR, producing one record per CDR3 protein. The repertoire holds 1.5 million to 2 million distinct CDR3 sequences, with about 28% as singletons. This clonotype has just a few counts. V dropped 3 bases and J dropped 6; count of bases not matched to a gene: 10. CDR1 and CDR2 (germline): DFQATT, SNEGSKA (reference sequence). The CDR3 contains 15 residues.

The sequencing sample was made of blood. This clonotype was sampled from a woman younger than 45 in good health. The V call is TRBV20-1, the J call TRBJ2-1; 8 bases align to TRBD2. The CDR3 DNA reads TGCAGTGCTAGTTCCGGGACTAGAGGGTTCAATGAGCAGTTCTTC. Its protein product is CSASSGTRGFNEQFF.